This TCR beta chain was recovered during a study of cytomegalovirus exposure and HLA in healthy donors. PCR involved 60 Vbeta and 13 Jbeta primers. Profiled with immunoSEQ multiplex PCR; TCRdb holds only in-frame clones, not every one. The table for this sample gives 150,000 or so clones. Trimming at V came to 3 bases and at J to 4 bases, leaving 10 bases not matched to a gene. This CDR3 region has 17 residues. Germline V gene sequence: CDR1 LGHNA, CDR2 YNFKEQ. The chain combines TRBV4-2 with TRBJ2-3; TRBD2 agrees at 10 bases. The receptor comes from a woman between 45 and 65 years old in good health and CMV-seronegative. Sequencing was carried out using PBMCs. CDR3 in amino acids: CASSQELAGRFPDTQYF. As DNA, the CDR3 is TGTGCCAGCAGCCAGGAACTAGCGGGACGATTTCCAGATACGCAGTATTTT.